A single sample is the source of the 5 T cell receptor beta chains below, sequenced in a study of shared clonotypes between healthy human individuals (dated by TCRdb to 2019 to 2021). Libraries were built with the immunoSEQ multiplex PCR assay. The table comes from immuneACCESS by way of TCRdb, which keeps in-frame sequences with V and J called. Part of the clones is missing from these tables; in studies checked, under half for an unresolved V gene and the rest for unknown reasons. This sample is represented by 2 million to 3 million clones; 93% of them were singletons. More than 0.35% of the sample is held by the ten biggest clonotypes. Sequencing was done on a sample of naive CD4+ T cells from PBMCs. In the paper's terms, the cell subset or site label means: CD45RA+ positively selected. These receptors originate from a man between 18 and 29 years old in good health. Some clones in this sample may be carry-over from other donors' samples.

This clone has more than one count but fewer than ten. The sample has other DNA sequences that encode this CDR3 too. The chain employs TRBV5-1 and TRBJ1-4; D is ambiguous. CDR1 and CDR2 (germline): SGHRS, YFSETQ. Trimming removed 0 bases from V and 5 bases from J, with 8 bases in between. CDR3 length: 14 amino acids. The CDR3 DNA follows: TGCGCCAGCAGCTTGGGAGGTGGGAATGAAAAACTGTTTTTT. Its protein is CASSLGGGNEKLFF.

This clone has just a few counts. CDR3 loop: CASSDSPQGAGQPQHF. CDR3 DNA sequence: TGTGCCAGCAGTGACTCTCCCCAGGGGGCAGGTCAGCCCCAGCATTTT. The chain uses TRBV6-4 and TRBJ1-5; 8 bases agree with TRBD1. V trimming: 0 bases; J trimming: 6 bases; junction bases outside the gene matches: 7. CDR1 MRHNA and CDR2 SNTAGT come from the germline V gene. The CDR3 covers 16 residues.

The chain links TRBV28 to TRBJ1-2, with D perhaps TRBD1 (6 bases). The CDR3 covers 15 residues. Germline values: CDR1 MDHEN, CDR2 SYDVKM. V was shortened by 5 bases and J by 4 bases, with 17 bases between the two germline ends. Written as DNA, the CDR3 is TGTGCCAGCAGTGGAGGGGGGGACGTAGCCTATGGCTACACCTTC. Its translation is CASSGGGDVAYGYTF.

This chain links TRBV7-2 with TRBJ2-5; D is unclear. This CDR3 has 16 residues. V dropped 6 bases and J dropped 4 bases, with 21 bases sitting between them. Germline V lookup: CDR1 SGHTA, CDR2 FQGNSA. CDR3 bases: TGTGCCAGCAGTTTGTGGAGCCGACCAATTATAGAGACCCAGTACTTC. This sequence encodes CASSLWSRPIIETQYF. Combining the CDR3 with reference TRBV7-2 and TRBJ2-5 gives the whole variable domain GAGVSQSPSNKVTEKGKDVELRCDPISGHTALYWYRQSLGQGLEFLIYFQGNSAPDKSGLPSDRFSAERTGGSVSTLTIQRTQQEDSAVYLCASSLWSRPIIETQYFGPGTRLLVL.

Concerning this clone itself: This same CDR3 is encoded by further DNA sequences in the sample. V is TRBV2 and J is TRBJ1-2; 9 bases match TRBD1. The trim removed 6 bases at V and 2 bases at J, leaving 4 bases unmatched. Germline V gene sequence: CDR1 SNHLY, CDR2 FYNNEI. CDR3 length: 14 residues. The CDR3 loop is CASRPGQGNYGYTF. The CDR3 region has the DNA TGTGCCAGCAGGCCGGGACAGGGAAACTATGGCTACACCTTC.